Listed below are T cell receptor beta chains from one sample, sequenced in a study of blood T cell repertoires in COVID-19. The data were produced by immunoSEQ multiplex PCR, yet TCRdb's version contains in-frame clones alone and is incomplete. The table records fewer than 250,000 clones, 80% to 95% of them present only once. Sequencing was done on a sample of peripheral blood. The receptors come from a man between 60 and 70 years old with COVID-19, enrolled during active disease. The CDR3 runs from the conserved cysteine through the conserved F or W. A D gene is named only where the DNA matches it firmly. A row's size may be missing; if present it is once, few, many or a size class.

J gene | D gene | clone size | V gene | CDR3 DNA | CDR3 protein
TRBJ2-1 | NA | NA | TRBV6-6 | TGTGCCAGCATGAGCTACAATGAGCAGTTCTTC | CASMSYNEQFF
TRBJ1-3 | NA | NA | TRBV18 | TGTGCCAGCTCACCCCCGGGACTGTACGGCGGAAACACCATATATTTT | CASSPPGLYGGNTIYF
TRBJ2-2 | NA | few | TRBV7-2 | TGTGCCAGCAGCTTAGGGGGCAGGGCGACGGGGGAGCTGTTTTTT | CASSLGGRATGELFF
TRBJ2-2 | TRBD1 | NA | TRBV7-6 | TGTGCCAGCAGCACAGTTACAGGGGGCACCGGGGAGCTGTTTTTT | CASSTVTGGTGELFF
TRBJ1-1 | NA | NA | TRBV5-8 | TGTGCCAGCAGCTTGGGACTTCTAGCTTTCTTT | CASSLGLLAFF
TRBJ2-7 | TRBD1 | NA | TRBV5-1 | TGCGCCAGCAGCGGGACAGGGATCACCTACGAGCAGTACTTC | CASSGTGITYEQYF
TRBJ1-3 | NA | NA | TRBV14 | TGTGCCAGCAGCCAATCGTACTCTGGAAACACCATATATTTT | CASSQSYSGNTIYF
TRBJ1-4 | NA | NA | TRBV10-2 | TGCGCCAGCATGGAGGATGAAAAACTGTTTTTT | CASMEDEKLFF
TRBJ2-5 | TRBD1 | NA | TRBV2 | TGTGCCAGCAGTGAAGTCAGGACAGGCCAAGAGACCCAGTACTTC | CASSEVRTGQETQYF
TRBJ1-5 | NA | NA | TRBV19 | TGTGCCAGTAGTATTGACTCGAACGGCAATCAGCCCCAGCATTTT | CASSIDSNGNQPQHF
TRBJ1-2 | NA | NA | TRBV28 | TGTGCCAGCAGTTGGGGCGGTTATGGCTACACCTTC | CASSWGGYGYTF
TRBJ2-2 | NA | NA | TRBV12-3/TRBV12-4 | TGTGCCAGCCGCCCGGGGACCGGGGAGCTGTTTTTT | CASRPGTGELFF
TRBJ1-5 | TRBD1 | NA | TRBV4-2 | TGTGCCAGCAGCCAGGAGACAGGGTCCCTGAGCAATCAGCCCCAGCATTTT | CASSQETGSLSNQPQHF